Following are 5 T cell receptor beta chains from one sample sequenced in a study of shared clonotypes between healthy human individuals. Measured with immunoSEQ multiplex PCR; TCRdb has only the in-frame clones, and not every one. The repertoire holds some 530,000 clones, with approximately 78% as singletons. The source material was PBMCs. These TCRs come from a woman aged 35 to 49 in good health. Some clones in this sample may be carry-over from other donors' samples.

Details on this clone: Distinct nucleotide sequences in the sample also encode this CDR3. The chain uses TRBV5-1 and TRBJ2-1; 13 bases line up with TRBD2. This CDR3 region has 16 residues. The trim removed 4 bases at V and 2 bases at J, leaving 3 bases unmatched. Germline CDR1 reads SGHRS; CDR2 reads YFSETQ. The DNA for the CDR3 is TGCGCCAGCAGCCTTGGACTAGCGGGAGCCTACAATGAGCAGTTCTTC. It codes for CASSLGLAGAYNEQFF.

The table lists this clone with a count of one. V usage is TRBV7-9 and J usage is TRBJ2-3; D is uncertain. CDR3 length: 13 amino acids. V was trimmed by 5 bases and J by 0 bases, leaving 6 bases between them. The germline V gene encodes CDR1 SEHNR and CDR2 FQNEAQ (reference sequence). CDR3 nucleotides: TGTGCCAGCAGCATCGCTAGCACAGATACGCAGTATTTT. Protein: CASSIASTDTQYF.

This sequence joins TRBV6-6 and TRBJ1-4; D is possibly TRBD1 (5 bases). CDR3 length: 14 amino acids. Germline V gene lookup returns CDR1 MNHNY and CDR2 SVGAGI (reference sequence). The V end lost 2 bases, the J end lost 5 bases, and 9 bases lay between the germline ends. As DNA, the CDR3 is TGTGCCAGCAGTTACCCCGGGGCAAATGAAAAACTGTTTTTT. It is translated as CASSYPGANEKLFF.

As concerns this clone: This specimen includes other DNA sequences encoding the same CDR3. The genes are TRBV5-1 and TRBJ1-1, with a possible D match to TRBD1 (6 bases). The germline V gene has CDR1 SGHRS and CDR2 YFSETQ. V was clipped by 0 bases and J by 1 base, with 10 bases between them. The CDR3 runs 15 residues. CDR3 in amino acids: CASSLVWGQNTEAFF. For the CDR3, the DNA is TGCGCCAGCAGCTTGGTTTGGGGGCAGAACACTGAAGCTTTCTTT.

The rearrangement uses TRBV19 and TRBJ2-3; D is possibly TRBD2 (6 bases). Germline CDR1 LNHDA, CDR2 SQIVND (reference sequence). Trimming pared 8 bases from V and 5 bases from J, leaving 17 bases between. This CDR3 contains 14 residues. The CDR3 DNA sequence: TGTGCCAGTGACCCGACGGGAGTGGGAGATACGCAGTATTTT. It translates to CASDPTGVGDTQYF.